This TCR beta chain was captured in a study of blood T cell repertoires in COVID-19. Germline loops: CDR1 SGDLS, CDR2 YYNGEE. This CDR3 region has 15 residues. V gave up 2 bases and J gave up 0 bases; unmatched junction bases: 1. The assay was immunoSEQ multiplex PCR, and TCRdb's table has in-frame clones only and misses some. The sample has hundreds of thousands of clones, roughly 88% seen once; the top ten hold 0.75% to 1%. The clonotype was recovered from a woman in her twenties or thirties who had recovered from COVID-19. The material sequenced was PBMCs or T cells enriched from blood (not recorded which). V usage is TRBV9 and J usage is TRBJ2-1, with 8 positions matching TRBD2. The chain's CDR3 is CASSVGLASYNEQFF. Written as DNA, the CDR3 is TGTGCCAGCAGCGTCGGACTAGCCTCCTACAATGAGCAGTTCTTC.